These T cell receptor beta chains were read from a single sample in a study of control samples from healthy donors and cancer patients. Sequencing was performed with immunoSEQ multiplex PCR; in TCRdb, only in-frame clones are kept and a portion is missing. Among around 120,000 clones, roughly 94% were seen once, and the ten largest hold roughly 4%. The sample consisted of blood. Receptor source: a man between 25 and 39 years old in good health. Each CDR3 is given without its conserved first and last residue. A D gene is named only where the DNA matches it firmly.

TRBJ2-3 TRBV19 NA ASSSDWTLVY
TRBJ1-2 TRBV5-1 NA ASRLESYFSYGYT
TRBJ1-1 TRBV9 NA ASTPGESTEAF
TRBJ2-1 TRBV18 NA ASSLMARGSSYNEQF
TRBJ1-4 TRBV5-6 NA ASSPDTGNEKLF
TRBJ2-7 TRBV12-5 TRBD1 ASGLGTGISYEQY
TRBJ1-2 TRBV18 TRBD1 ASSPPSRGYGRSST
TRBJ2-7 TRBV29-1 NA SASTSQTHPYEQY
TRBJ1-3 TRBV7-9 NA ASSHSRLTFSGNTIY
TRBJ1-1 TRBV10-3 NA AISDAGNTEAF
TRBJ1-1 TRBV19 NA ASSNGRDLNTEAF
TRBJ1-4 TRBV7-9 NA ASSFSLNEKLF
TRBJ1-2 TRBV16 NA ASSQEYRADYGYT
TRBJ1-3 TRBV19 TRBD1 ASSTGTGSGNTIY
TRBJ2-3 TRBV28 TRBD1 ASSVSGTGKRDTQY
TRBJ2-1 TRBV19 TRBD1 ATRGTGANNEQF
TRBJ2-2 TRBV6-5 NA ASRHKTTGELF
TRBJ2-7 TRBV29-1 NA SVVVRYEQY
TRBJ2-4 TRBV6-2/TRBV6-3 TRBD1 ASSFADRVAKNIQY
TRBJ1-1 TRBV5-1 NA ASSLGPTLSAEAF
TRBJ1-3 TRBV4-3 TRBD1 ASSQSGTGNSGNTIY
TRBJ1-4 TRBV25-1 NA ASSETGYSLF
TRBJ1-1 TRBV20-1 NA SAPGTAEAF
TRBJ2-2 TRBV7-8 NA ASSLGRGWGLGTGELF
TRBJ2-5 TRBV12-3/TRBV12-4 NA ASSILGEETQY
TRBJ1-5 TRBV27 NA ASSPTNGGNQPQH
TRBJ2-2 TRBV11-2 NA ASSPQGGGSYNTGELF
TRBJ1-5 TRBV19 NA ASSIWIGGSNQPQH
TRBJ2-3 TRBV7-2 TRBD2 ASSLRGGRTDTQY
TRBJ1-2 TRBV30 NA AWSVTVNYGYT
TRBJ1-1 TRBV13 NA ASSLGILRTEAF
TRBJ1-2 TRBV27 TRBD1 ASRQGANGYT